The T cell receptor (beta chain) described here comes from a study of T-cell memory formation after mild COVID-19 (dated by TCRdb to the early 2020s). Looking at the study overall: TCR sequence clusters from the two donors were largely donor specific. Longitudinal TCRalpha and TCRbeta repertoire sequencing tracked T-cell clones expanding and contracting after mild COVID-19 in a couple of donors. The cohort was made up of two young adult volunteers, one female and one male, who were previously healthy.

V loses 2 bases, J loses 0 bases, and the germline ends lie 7 bases apart. From the germline V gene, CDR1 is MGHDK and CDR2 is SYGVNS. The CDR3, cysteine through phenylalanine, is 14 amino acids long. Left in the record is the CDR3 DNA by itself, 42 bases read in frame from the first base. This clonotype was picked up a small number of times. This clone's antigen is unknown. No base quality information exists; no much larger clone differs at one position. Ficoll-Paque density gradient centrifugation was the method used to isolate PBMCs. The sequencer listed for this sample is Illumina NovaSeq 6000. Using 5'RACE with constant-segment primers, TCRalpha and TCRbeta cDNA libraries were constructed, with sample barcodes and unique molecular identifiers added in the process. Trizol reagent was used to extract RNA from every sample. Library amplification was performed in two PCR steps, and a second sample barcode and Illumina TruSeq adapters were introduced in the second step. Sequencing of libraries was performed on an Illumina NovaSeq with 2 x 150 bp paired-end reads. Regarding the original processing steps: Reads were demultiplexed and collapsed into UMI-guided consensus sequences with migec v1.2.7. Using mixcr v2.1.11, UMI consensuses were aligned to TRA and TRB V and J templates and then assembled into clonotypes. Clonotypes were classified as expanded or contracted when called significant by both edgeR and NoisET, with noise models trained on biological replicates. For edgeR calls, the thresholds were a false discovery rate-adjusted p below 0.01 and a log2 fold-change of 1. PCA with hierarchical clustering of max-normalized trajectories of the 1000 most abundant clonotypes was used as exploratory dynamics analysis. Each responding clone was given a CD4 or CD8 phenotype based on the CD4+ and CD8+ repertoires, which had been sequenced separately. The raw public data were reprocessed by TCRdb itself: fastp quality trimming at Q25, MiXCR clonotype calling, in-frame beta chains only. Each CDR3 protein gets just one entry, which takes the most common genes and DNA from the rows behind it. The V and J calls come from TCRdb's annotation, not from the publication. The sample table records approximately 100,000 distinct CDR3 sequences; approximately 13% of these occur just once. Together, the top ten hold more than 25% of the sample.

Here is what the overall study found, with its caveats: Contracting CD4+ clones were found mainly in CM and EM memory subsets, while CD8+ clones were enriched in EMRA. Some responding clones were detected in pre-infection memory, which suggested that pre-existing cross-reactive memory T cells had joined the SARS-CoV-2 response. SARS-CoV-2 specificity of the second-wave clones peaking on day 37 was not confirmed. Balanced CD4/CD8 phenotypes were observed for clones contracting from day 15 to 85, whereas a bias towards CD4+ was observed for a second wave of clones expanding from day 15 to 37. Only a couple of mild cases were covered in the study, and larger cohorts including severe cases with pre-infection samples were considered necessary.

Input material: PBMCs or a T cell subset sorted from them (not recorded which). The chain links TRBV25-1 with TRBJ1-1, with no D gene named confidently. The receptor's source is an adult woman who had mild COVID-19 (a few samples of this study predate the infection). The sample titles of this study are shuffled in the database, so cell type and time point are left out; the donor was told from shared clones. At the DNA level, the sequence is TGTGCCAGCAGTGAAGGGTTTCTGAACACTGAAGCTTTCTTT. Its coded protein is CASSEGFLNTEAFF.